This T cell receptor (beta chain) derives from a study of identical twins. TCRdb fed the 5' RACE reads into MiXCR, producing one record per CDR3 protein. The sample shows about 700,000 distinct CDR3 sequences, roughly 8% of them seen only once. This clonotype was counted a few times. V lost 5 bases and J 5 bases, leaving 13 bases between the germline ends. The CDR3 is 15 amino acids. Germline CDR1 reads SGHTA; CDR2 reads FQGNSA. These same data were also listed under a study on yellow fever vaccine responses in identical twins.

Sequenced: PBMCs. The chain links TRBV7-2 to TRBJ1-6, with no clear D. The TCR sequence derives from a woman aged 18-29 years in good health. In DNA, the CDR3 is TGTGCCAGCAGCCCCGGAGGTGCAGATAATTCACCCCTCCACTTT. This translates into CASSPGGADNSPLHF.